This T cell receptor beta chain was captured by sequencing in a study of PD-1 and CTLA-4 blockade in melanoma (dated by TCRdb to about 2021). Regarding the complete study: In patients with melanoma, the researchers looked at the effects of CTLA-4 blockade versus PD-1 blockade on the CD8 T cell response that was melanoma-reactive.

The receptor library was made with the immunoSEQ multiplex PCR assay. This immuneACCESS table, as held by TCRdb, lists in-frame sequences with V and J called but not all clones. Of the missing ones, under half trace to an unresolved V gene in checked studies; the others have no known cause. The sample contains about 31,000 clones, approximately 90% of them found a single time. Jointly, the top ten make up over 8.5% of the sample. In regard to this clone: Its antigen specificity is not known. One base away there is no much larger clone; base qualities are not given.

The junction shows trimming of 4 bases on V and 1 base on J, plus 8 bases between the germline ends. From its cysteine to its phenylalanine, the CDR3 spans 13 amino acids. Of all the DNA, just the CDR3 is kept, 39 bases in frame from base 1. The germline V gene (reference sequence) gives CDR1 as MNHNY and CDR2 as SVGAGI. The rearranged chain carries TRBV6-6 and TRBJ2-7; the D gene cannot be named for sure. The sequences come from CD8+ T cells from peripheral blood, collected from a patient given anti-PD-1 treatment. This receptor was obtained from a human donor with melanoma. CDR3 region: CASSSTASYEQYF. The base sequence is TGTGCCAGCAGTTCAACAGCGTCCTACGAGCAGTACTTC.